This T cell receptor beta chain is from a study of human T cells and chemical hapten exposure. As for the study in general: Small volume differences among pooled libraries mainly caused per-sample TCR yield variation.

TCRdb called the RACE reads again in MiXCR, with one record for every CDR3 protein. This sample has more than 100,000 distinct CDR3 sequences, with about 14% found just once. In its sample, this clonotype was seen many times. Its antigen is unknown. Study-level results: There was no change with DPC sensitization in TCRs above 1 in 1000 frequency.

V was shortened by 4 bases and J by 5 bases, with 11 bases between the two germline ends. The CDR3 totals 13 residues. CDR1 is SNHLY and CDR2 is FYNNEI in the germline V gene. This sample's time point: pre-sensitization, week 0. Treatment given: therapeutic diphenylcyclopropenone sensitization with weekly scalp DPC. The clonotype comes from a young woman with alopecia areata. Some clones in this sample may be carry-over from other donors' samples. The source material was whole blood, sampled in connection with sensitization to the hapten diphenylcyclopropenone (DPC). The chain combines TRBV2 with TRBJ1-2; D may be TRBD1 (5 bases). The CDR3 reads CASSVRGGYGYTF. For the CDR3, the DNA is TGTGCCAGCAGTGTGAGGGGCGGATATGGCTACACCTTC.